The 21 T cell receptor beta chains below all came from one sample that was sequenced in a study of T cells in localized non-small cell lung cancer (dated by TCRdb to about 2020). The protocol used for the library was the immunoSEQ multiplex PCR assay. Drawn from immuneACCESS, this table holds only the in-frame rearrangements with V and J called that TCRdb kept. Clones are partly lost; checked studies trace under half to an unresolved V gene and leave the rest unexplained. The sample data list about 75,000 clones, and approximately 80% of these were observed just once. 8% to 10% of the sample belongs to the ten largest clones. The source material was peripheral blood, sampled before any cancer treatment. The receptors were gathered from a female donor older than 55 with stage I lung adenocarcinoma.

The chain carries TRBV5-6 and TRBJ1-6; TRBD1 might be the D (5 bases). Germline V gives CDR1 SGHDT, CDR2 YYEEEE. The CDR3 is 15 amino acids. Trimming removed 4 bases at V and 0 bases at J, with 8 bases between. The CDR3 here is CASSAGSSYNSPLHF. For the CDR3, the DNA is TGTGCCAGCAGCGCAGGGAGCTCCTATAATTCACCCCTCCACTTT.

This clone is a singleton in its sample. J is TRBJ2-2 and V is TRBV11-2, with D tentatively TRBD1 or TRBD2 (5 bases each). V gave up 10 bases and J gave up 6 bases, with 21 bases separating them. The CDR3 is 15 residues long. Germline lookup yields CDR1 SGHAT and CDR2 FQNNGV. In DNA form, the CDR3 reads TGTGCCATCACCCGGGGACCCGGTTTCTCCGGGGAGCTGTTTTTT. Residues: CAITRGPGFSGELFF. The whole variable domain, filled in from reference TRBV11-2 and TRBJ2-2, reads EAGVAQSPRYKIIEKRQSVAFWCNPISGHATLYWYQQILGQGPKLLIQFQNNGVVDDSQLPKDRFSAERLKGVDSTLKIQPAKLEDSAVYLCAITRGPGFSGELFFGEGSRLTVL.

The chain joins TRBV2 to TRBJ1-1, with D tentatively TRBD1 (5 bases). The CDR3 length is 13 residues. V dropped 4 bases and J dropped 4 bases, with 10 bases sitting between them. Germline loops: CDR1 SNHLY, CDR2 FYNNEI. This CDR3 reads CASSGDGFTEAFF. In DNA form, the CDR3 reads TGTGCCAGCAGTGGGGACGGATTCACTGAAGCTTTCTTT.

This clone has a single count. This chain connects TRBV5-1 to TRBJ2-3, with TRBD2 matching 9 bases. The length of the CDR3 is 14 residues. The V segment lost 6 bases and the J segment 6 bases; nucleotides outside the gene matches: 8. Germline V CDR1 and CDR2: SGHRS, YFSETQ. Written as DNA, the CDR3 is TGCGCCAGCACCGTTAGCGGGGGCCGGGATACGCAGTATTTT. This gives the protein CASTVSGGRDTQYF.

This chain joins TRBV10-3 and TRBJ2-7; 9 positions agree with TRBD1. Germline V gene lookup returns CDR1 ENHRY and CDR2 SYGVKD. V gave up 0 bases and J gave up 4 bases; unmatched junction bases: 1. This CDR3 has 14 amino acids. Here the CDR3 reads CAISESGQGYEQYF. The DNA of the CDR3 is TGTGCCATCAGTGAGTCGGGACAGGGTTACGAGCAGTACTTC.

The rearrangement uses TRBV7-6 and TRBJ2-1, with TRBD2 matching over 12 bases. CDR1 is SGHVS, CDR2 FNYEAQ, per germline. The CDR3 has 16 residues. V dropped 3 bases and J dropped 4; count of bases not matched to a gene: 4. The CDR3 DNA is TGTGCCAGCAGCTTTGTGACTAGCGGGGGTTACAATGAGCAGTTCTTC. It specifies CASSFVTSGGYNEQFF.

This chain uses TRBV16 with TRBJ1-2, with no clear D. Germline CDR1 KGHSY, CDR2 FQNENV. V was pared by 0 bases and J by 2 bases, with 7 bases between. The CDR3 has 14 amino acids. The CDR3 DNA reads TGTGCCAGCAGCCAATCAACGCCGAACTATGGCTACACCTTC. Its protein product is CASSQSTPNYGYTF.

The CDR3 here is CASSPPLREQFF. The CDR3 DNA reads TGTGCCAGCAGTCCACCGTTGCGTGAGCAGTTCTTC. The rearrangement links TRBV27 to TRBJ2-1; D unclear. The CDR3 sequence is 12 residues long. The germline V gene has CDR1 MNHEY and CDR2 SMNVEV (reference sequence). V lost 5 bases to trimming and J lost 9 bases, with 11 bases between them.

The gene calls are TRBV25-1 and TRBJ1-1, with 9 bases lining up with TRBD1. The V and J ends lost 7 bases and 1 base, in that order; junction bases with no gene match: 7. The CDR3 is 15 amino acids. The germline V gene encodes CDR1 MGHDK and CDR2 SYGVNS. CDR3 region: CASNSPGQGNTEAFF. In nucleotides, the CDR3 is TGTGCCAGCAATAGTCCGGGACAGGGGAACACTGAAGCTTTCTTT.

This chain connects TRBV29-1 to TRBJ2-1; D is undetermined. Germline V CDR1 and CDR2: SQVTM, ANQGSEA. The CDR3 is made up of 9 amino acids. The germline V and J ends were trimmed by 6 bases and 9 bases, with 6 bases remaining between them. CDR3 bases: TGCAGCGTGGAGATTGAGCAGTTCTTC. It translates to CSVEIEQFF.

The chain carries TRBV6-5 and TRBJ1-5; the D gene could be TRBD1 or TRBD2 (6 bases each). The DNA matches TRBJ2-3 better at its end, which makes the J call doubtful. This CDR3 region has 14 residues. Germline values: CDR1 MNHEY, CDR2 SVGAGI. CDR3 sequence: CASNGGGSNQPQYF. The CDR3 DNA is TGTGCCAGCAACGGAGGGGGTAGCAATCAGCCCCAGTATTTT.

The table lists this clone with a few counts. The CDR3 loop reads CASSLDSLSIQYF. The CDR3 DNA sequence: TGCGCCAGCAGCTTGGACAGCCTGAGCATTCAGTACTTC. The J gene is TRBJ2-4, the V gene TRBV5-1; the D is unclear. The length of the CDR3 is 13 residues. V gave up 0 bases and J gave up 9 bases, with 10 bases separating them. The germline V gene encodes CDR1 SGHRS and CDR2 YFSETQ.

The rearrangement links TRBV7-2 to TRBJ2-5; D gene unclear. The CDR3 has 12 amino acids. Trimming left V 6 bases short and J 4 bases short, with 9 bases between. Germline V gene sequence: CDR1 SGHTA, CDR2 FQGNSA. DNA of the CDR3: TGTGCCAGCAGTCCAAACATAGAGACCCAGTACTTC. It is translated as CASSPNIETQYF.

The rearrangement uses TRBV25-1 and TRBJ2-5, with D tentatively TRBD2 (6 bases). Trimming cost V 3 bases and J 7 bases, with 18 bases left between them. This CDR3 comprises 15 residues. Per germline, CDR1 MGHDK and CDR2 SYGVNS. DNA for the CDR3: TGTGCCAGCAGTGACTACCGACTAGATCGGGTGACCCAGTACTTC. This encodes CASSDYRLDRVTQYF.

Written as DNA, the CDR3 is TGTGCCAGCAGGGAGGACACCGAGCAGTTCTTC. Amino acid sequence: CASREDTEQFF. The J gene is TRBJ2-1, the V gene TRBV6-5; D could derive from TRBD1 or TRBD2 (5 bases each). CDR3 length: 11 residues. The V gene's germline CDR1 is MNHEY and CDR2 SVGAGI. With 6 bases removed from V and 10 bases from J, the gap between germline ends came to 10 bases.

CDR3 bases: TGTGCCAGCAGCAGAGGACAGTGGCCGGCTGAAGCTTTCTTT. It is translated as CASSRGQWPAEAFF. J is TRBJ1-1 and V is TRBV6-5, with D perhaps TRBD1 (6 bases). Trimming shortened V by 6 bases and J by 6 bases, and 17 bases separated the two germline ends. This CDR3 spans 14 amino acids. Germline V lookup: CDR1 MNHEY, CDR2 SVGAGI.

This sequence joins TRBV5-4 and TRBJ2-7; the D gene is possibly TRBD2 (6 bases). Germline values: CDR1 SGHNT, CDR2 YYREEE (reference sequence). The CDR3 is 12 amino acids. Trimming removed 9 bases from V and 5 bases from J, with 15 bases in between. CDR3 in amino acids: CATMEGPHEQYF. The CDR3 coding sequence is TGTGCCACTATGGAGGGCCCCCACGAGCAGTACTTC.

CDR3: CAISESPGGRAEQFF. CDR3 nucleotides: TGTGCCATCAGTGAGTCCCCTGGCGGGAGAGCGGAGCAGTTCTTC. The rearrangement uses TRBV10-3 and TRBJ2-1, with 7 bases that match TRBD2. The length of the CDR3 is 15 residues. V was clipped by 0 bases and J by 10 bases; unmatched bases: 9. From germline, CDR1 is ENHRY and CDR2 SYGVKD.

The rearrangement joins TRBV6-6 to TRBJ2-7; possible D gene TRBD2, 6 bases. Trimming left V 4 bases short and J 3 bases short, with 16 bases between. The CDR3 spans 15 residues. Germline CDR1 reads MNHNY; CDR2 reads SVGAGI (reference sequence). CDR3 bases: TGTGCCAGCAGTTGGGGGGTCAGGGTTGGCTACGAGCAGTACTTC. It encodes CASSWGVRVGYEQYF.

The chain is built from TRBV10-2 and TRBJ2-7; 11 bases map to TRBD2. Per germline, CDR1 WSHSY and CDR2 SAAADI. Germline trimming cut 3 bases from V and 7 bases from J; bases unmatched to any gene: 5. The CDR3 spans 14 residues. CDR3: CASSDGLAGREQYF. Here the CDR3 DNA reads TGCGCCAGCAGTGATGGACTAGCGGGTAGGGAGCAGTACTTC.

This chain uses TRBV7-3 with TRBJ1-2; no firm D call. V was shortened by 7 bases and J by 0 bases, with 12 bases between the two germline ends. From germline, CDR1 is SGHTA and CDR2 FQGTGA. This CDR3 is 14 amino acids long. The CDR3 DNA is TGTGCCAGCAACGCGGACGGGTCTAACTATGGCTACACCTTC. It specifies CASNADGSNYGYTF.